This passage covers 3 T cell receptor beta chains from one sample sequenced in a study of blood T cells in healthy people across ages. It was with a sample-barcoded 5' primer and a J-beta primer mix that a second PCR of roughly 7 to 12 cycles was run. TCRdb reprocessed the 5' RACE reads with MiXCR, giving one entry per CDR3 protein. The table shows around 1.5 million distinct CDR3 sequences, with 30% to 35% occurring only once. Input material: blood. All receptors come from a young woman in good health.

The chain recombines TRBV20-1 with TRBJ2-1; TRBD2 matches 13 bases. Germline assignment: CDR1 DFQATT and CDR2 SNEGSKA (reference sequence). Unmatched junction bases numbered 17, after V lost 8 bases and J lost 13 bases. The CDR3 length is 15 residues. CDR3 sequence reads: CSMELAGGPMETQFF. As DNA, the CDR3 is TGCAGTATGGAACTAGCGGGGGGGCCGATGGAGACCCAGTTCTTC.

V gene TRBV7-8 combines with J gene TRBJ1-5, with D tentatively TRBD1 (5 bases). Germline V gene data show CDR1 as SGHVS and CDR2 as FQNEAQ. The CDR3 spans 13 residues. The V end was cut by 1 base, the J end by 11 bases, with 12 bases between. CDR3 in amino acids: CASSLGGESAQHF. The CDR3 nucleotides read TGTGCCAGCAGCTTAGGAGGGGAAAGCGCCCAGCATTTT.

This clonotype came up a few times. V gene TRBV4-1 combines with J gene TRBJ2-1, with TRBD2 matching 12 bases. The J segment lost 2 bases and the V segment lost 4 bases, leaving 6 bases of the junction unmatched. Germline V gives CDR1 MGHRA, CDR2 YSYEKL. The CDR3 has 17 amino acids. The CDR3 region has the DNA TGCGCCAGCAGCCCCCTAGCGGGGGGGCAGGCCTACAATGAGCAGTTCTTC. Protein: CASSPLAGGQAYNEQFF.